This record looks at one T cell receptor (beta chain) sequence and its context. Arm-PCR of CDR3 regions with iRepertoire HTBI primers generated TCR beta libraries. From the multiplex PCR reads, TCRdb called clonotypes with MiXCR, one entry per CDR3 protein. The table shows about 500,000 distinct CDR3 sequences, with approximately 12% occurring only once. This specimen belongs to a study of regulatory T cells in long-lasting Graves disease. Time point here: newly diagnosed GD, antithyroid drugs for less than 3 months. PBMCs were the source of the RNA used for TCR sequencing. The germline V gene encodes CDR1 LGHDT and CDR2 YNNKEL (reference sequence). The length of the CDR3 is 14 residues. V dropped 4 bases and J dropped 3 bases, with 10 bases sitting between them. The sample was also linked to a second study, of T cells in Graves' hyperthyroidism and ophthalmopathy.

This sequence joins TRBV3-1 and TRBJ2-1; D unclear. The clonotype was recovered from a woman aged 25 to 39 with Graves disease. Sample: peripheral blood mononuclear cells (PBMCs), taken at new diagnosis, from a patient treated with antithyroid drugs. Here the CDR3 DNA reads TGTGCCAGCAGCCCCCAACCAAACTACAATGAGCAGTTCTTC. Translated, it gives CASSPQPNYNEQFF.